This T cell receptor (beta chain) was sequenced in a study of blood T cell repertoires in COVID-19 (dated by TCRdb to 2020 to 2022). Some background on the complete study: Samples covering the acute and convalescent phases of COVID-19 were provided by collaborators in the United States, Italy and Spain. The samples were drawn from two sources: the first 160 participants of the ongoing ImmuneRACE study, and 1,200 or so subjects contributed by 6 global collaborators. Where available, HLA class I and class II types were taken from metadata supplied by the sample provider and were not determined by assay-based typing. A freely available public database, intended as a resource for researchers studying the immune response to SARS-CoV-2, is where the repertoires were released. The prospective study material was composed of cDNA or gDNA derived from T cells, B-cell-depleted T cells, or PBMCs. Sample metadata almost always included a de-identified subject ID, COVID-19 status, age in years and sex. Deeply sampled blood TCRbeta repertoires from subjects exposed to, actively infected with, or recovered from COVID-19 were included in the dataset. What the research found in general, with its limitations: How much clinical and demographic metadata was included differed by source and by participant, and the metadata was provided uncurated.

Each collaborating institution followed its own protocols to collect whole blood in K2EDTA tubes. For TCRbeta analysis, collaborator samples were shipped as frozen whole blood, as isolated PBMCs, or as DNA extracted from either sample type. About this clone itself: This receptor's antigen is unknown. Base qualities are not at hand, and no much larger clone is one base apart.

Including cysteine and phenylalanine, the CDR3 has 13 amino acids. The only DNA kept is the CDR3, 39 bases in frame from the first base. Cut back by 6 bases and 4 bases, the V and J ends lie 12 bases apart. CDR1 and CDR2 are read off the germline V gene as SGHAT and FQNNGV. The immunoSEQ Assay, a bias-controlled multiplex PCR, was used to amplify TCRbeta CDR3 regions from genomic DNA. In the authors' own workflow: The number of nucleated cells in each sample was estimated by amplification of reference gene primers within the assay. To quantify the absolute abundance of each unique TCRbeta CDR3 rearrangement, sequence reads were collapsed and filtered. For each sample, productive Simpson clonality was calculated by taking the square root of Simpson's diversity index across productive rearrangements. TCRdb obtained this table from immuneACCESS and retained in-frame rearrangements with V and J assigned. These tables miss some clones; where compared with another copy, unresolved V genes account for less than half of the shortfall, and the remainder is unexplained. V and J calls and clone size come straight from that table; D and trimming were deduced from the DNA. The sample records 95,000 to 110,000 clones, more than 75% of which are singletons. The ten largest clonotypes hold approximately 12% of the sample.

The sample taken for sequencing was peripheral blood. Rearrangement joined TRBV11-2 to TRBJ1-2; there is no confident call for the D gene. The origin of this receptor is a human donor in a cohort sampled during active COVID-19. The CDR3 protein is CASSADMRYGYTF. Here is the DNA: TGTGCCAGCAGTGCTGACATGCGCTATGGCTACACCTTC.